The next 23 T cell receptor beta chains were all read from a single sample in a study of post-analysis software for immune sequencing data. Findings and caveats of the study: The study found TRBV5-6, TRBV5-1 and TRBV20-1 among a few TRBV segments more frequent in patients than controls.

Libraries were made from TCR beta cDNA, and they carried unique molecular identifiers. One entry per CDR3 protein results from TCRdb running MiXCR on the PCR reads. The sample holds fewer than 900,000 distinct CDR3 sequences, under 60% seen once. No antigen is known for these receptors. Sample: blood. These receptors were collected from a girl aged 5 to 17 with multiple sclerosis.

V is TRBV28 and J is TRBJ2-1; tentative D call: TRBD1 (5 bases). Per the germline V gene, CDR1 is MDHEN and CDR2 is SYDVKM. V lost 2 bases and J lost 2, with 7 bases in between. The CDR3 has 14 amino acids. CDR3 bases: TGTGCCAGCAGTTTAGTGACAGCCTACAATGAGCAGTTCTTC. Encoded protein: CASSLVTAYNEQFF.

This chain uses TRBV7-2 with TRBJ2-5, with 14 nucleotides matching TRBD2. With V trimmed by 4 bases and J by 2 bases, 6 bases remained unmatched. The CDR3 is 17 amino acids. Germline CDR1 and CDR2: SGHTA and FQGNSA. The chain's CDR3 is CASSSGLAGVLQETQYF. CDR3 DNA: TGTGCCAGCAGCTCGGGACTAGCGGGAGTATTACAAGAGACCCAGTACTTC.

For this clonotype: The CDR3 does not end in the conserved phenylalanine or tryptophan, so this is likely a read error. The CDR3 loop reads CATSREGREANYEQYL. In nucleotides, the CDR3 is TGTGCCACCAGCAGAGAAGGGCGGGAGGCCAACTACGAGCAGTACCTC. The chain combines TRBV15 with TRBJ2-7; 8 bases map to TRBD2. The CDR3 sequence is 16 residues long. Germline loops: CDR1 LNHNV, CDR2 YYDKDF (reference sequence). V was clipped by 0 bases and J by 3 bases; unmatched bases: 7.

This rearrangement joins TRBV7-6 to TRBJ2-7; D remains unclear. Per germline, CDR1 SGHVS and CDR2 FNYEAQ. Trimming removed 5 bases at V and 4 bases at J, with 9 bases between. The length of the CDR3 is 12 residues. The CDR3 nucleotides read TGTGCCAGCAGCGGCACAGAATACGAGCAGTACGTC. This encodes CASSGTEYEQYV.

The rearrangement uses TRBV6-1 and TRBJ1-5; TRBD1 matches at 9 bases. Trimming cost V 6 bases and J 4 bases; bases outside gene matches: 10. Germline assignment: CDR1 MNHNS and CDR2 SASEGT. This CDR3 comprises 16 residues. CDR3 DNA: TGTGCCAGCAGACCCCCGGGACAGGGACAAAATCAGCCCCAGCATTTT. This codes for CASRPPGQGQNQPQHF.

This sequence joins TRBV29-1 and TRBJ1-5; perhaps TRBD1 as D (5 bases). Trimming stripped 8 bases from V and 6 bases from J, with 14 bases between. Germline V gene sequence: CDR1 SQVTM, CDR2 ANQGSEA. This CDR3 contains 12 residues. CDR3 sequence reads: CSPWDEAQPQHF. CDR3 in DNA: TGCAGCCCCTGGGACGAGGCTCAGCCCCAGCATTTT.

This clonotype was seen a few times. The CDR3 is CASSPFESAENYGYTF. The CDR3 DNA reads TGTGCCAGCAGCCCATTCGAGTCAGCAGAAAACTATGGCTACACCTTC. This chain links TRBV28 with TRBJ1-2; the D is unclear. The CDR3 runs 16 residues. Trimming took off 6 bases at V and 2 bases at J, with 19 bases between the two ends. Germline CDR1 reads MDHEN; CDR2 reads SYDVKM.

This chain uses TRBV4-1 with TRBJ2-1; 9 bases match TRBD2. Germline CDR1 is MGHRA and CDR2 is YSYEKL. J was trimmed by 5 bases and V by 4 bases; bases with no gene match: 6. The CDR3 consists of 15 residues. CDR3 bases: TGCGCCAGCAGCCCGGAGCGACTAGCGGACAATGAGCAGTTCTTC. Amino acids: CASSPERLADNEQFF.

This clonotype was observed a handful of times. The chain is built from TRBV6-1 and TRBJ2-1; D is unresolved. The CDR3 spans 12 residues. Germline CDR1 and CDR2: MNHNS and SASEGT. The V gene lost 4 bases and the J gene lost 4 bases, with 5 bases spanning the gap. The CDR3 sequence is CASSALYNEQFF. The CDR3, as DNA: TGTGCCAGCAGTGCCCTTTACAATGAGCAGTTCTTC.

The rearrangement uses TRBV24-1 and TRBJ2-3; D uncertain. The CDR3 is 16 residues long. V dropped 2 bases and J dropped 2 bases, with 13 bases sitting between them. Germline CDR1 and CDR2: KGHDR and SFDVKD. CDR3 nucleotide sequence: TGTGCCACCAGTGATTGGTTAAGGCGAACCACAGATACGCAGTATTTT. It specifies CATSDWLRRTTDTQYF.

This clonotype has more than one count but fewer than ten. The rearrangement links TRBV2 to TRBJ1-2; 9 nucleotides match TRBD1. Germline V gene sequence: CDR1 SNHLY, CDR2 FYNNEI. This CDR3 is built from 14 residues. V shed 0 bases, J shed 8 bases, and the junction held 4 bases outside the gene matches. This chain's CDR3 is CASSEARTGEGYTF. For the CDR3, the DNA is TGTGCCAGCAGTGAAGCCAGGACAGGGGAAGGCTACACCTTC.

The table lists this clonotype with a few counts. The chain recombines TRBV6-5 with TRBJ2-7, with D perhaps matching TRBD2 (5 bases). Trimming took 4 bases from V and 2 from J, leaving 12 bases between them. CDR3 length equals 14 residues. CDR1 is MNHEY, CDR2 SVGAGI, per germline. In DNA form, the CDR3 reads TGTGCCAGCAGTTTCCCCGACTATCCCTACGAGCAGTACTTC. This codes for CASSFPDYPYEQYF.

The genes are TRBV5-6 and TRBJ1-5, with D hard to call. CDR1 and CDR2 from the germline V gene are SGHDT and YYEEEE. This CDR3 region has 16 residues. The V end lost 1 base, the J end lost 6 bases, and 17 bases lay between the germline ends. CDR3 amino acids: CASSLYTAPLVQPQHF. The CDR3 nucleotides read TGTGCCAGCAGCTTGTATACAGCCCCCTTGGTTCAGCCCCAGCATTTT.

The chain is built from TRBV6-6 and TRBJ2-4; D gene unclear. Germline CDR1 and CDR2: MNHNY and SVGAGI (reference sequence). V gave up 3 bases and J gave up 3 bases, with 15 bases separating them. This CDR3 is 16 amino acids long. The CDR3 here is CASSYGGNIVKNIQYF. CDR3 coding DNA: TGTGCCAGCAGTTATGGCGGCAATATCGTCAAAAACATTCAGTACTTC.

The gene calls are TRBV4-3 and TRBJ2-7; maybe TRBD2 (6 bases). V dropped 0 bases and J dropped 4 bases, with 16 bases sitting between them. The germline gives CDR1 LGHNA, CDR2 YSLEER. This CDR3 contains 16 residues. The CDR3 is CASSQDLGQGLYEQYF. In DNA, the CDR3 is TGCGCCAGCAGCCAAGATTTGGGGCAGGGACTTTACGAGCAGTACTTC.

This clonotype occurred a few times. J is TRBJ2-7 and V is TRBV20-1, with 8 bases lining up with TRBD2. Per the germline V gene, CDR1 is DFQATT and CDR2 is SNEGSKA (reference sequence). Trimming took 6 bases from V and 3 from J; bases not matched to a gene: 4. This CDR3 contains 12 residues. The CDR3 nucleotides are TGCAGTGCAACAAGCGGGGGCTACGAGCAGTACTTC. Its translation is CSATSGGYEQYF.

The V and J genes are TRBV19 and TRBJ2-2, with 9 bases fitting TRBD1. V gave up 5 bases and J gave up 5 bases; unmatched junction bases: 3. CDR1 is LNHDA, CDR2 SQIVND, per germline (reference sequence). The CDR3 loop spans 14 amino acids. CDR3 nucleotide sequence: TGTGCCAGTAGTGCACAGGGGGCGACCGGGGAGCTGTTTTTT. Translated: CASSAQGATGELFF.

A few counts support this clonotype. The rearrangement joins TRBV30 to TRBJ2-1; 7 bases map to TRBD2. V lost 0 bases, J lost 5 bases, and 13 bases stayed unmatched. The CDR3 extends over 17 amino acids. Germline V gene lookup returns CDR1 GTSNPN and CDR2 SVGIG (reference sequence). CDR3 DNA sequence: TGTGCCTGGAGTGTAATGGGACTAAGTTCCACGAACAATGAGCAGTTCTTC. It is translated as CAWSVMGLSSTNNEQFF.

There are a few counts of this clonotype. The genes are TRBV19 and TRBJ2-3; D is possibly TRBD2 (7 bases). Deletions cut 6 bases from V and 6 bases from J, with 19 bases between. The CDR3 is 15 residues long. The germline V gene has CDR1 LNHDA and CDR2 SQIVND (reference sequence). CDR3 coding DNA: TGTGCCAGTAGACCGACGGGAGGCCAGGGGGATACGCAGTATTTT. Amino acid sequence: CASRPTGGQGDTQYF.

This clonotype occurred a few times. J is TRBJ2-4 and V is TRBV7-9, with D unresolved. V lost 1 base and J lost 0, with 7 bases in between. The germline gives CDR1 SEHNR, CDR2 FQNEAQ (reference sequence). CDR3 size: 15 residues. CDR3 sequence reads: CASSLEGVAKNIQYF. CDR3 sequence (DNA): TGTGCCAGCAGCTTAGAGGGCGTAGCCAAAAACATTCAGTACTTC.

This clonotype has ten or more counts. The DNA for the CDR3 is TGTGCCAGCAGCCCCGGGACAGGGGGCTATGGCTACACCTTC. As protein: CASSPGTGGYGYTF. The V and J genes are TRBV6-5 and TRBJ1-2; 11 nucleotides align to TRBD1. Germline loops: CDR1 MNHEY, CDR2 SVGAGI. The ends lost 6 bases at V and 4 bases at J; junction bases unmatched: 4. The CDR3 spans 14 residues.

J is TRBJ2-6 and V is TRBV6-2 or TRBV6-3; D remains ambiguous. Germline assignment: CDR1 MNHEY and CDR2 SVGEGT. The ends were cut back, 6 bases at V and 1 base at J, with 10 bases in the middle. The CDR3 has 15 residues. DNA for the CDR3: TGTGCCAGCAGCCCTGGGCAATCTGGGGCCAACGTCCTGACTTTC. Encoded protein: CASSPGQSGANVLTF.

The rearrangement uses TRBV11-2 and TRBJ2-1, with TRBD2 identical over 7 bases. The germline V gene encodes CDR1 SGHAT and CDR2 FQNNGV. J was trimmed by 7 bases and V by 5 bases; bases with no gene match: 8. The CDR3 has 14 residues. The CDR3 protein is CASSPRTSLNEQFF. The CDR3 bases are TGTGCCAGCAGCCCGAGGACTAGTTTGAATGAGCAGTTCTTC.